The clone carrying this TCR beta chain was counted at least ten times. Its antigen is unknown. This CDR3 contains 14 residues. Germline values: CDR1 SGHRS, CDR2 YFSETQ. Trimming took 0 bases from V and 4 from J, leaving 10 bases between them. This record comes from a study of identical twins. All donors were healthy Caucasians. Overall study findings and caveats: Possibly, invariant MAIT and iNKT cells partly confounded zero-insertion analyses.

TCRdb re-derived calls from the 5' RACE reads in MiXCR, one entry per CDR3 protein. Altogether hundreds of thousands of distinct CDR3 sequences are present, roughly 6.2% being singletons, with the ten largest covering about 1.8%. This chain links TRBV5-1 with TRBJ1-1; D remains unclear. The sequence was obtained from a man younger than 35 in good health. Sequencing used naive T cells sorted from blood. The CDR3 nucleotides read TGCGCCAGCAGCTTGGTCGGGGAGGGCACTGAAGCTTTCTTT. As protein: CASSLVGEGTEAFF.